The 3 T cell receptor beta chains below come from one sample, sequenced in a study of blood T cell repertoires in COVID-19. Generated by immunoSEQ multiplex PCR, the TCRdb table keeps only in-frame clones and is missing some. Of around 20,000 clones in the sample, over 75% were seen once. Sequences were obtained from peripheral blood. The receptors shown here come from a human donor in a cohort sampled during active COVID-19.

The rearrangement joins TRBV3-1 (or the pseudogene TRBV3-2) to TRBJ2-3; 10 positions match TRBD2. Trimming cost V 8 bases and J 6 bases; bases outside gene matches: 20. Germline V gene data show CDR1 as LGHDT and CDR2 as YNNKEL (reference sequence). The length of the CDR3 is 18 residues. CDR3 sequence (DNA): TGTGCCAGCGTCCAGACTAGCGGGTTTTCAGTAATCCTCGATACGCAGTATTTT. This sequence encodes CASVQTSGFSVILDTQYF.

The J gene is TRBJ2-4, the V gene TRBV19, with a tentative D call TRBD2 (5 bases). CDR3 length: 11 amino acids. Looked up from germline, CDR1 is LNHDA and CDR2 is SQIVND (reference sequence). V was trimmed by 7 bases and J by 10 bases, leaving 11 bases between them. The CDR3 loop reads CASTYQRIQYF. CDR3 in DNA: TGTGCCAGTACCTACCAGCGGATTCAGTACTTC.

CDR3 sequence (DNA): TGTGCCACCTGCGTTGGGGCGACAACTAATGAAAAACTGTTTTTT. Its protein is CATCVGATTNEKLFF. The J gene is TRBJ1-4, the V gene TRBV15, with D maybe TRBD1 (5 bases). This CDR3 is 15 amino acids long. CDR1 LNHNV and CDR2 YYDKDF come from the germline V gene (reference sequence). V lost 8 bases to trimming and J lost 0 bases, with 13 bases between them.